These 7 T cell receptor beta chains were all obtained from the same sample, sequenced in a study of early stage breast cancer tumors. The assay was immunoSEQ multiplex PCR, and TCRdb's table has in-frame clones only and misses some. The sample yields some 58,000 clones, 60% to 85% seen once. The sample taken for sequencing was blood. These receptors originate from a person under 45 with breast cancer.

V gene TRBV28 combines with J gene TRBJ2-7; no definite D call. The CDR3 length is 13 residues. Germline V gives CDR1 MDHEN, CDR2 SYDVKM. Trimming left V 2 bases short and J 2 bases short, with 7 bases between. CDR3 amino acids: CASSLAEAYEQYF. CDR3 bases: TGTGCCAGCAGTTTAGCAGAGGCCTACGAGCAGTACTTC.

This chain joins TRBV27 and TRBJ2-1, with D tentatively TRBD2 (6 bases). Germline values: CDR1 MNHEY, CDR2 SMNVEV (reference sequence). This CDR3 is 14 amino acids long. Trimming removed 7 bases from V and 4 bases from J, with 14 bases in between. The CDR3 sequence: CASKGQGGYNEQFF. As DNA, the CDR3 is TGTGCCAGCAAAGGGCAGGGAGGATACAATGAGCAGTTCTTC.

CDR3 sequence: CASSDRVLQGQAYEQYF. CDR3 nucleotide sequence: TGTGCCAGCAGTGATAGGGTCTTGCAGGGACAGGCCTACGAGCAGTACTTC. V gene TRBV6-4 combines with J gene TRBJ2-7; 8 bases align to TRBD1. Germline loops: CDR1 MRHNA, CDR2 SNTAGT. Trimming removed 3 bases from V and 2 bases from J; junction bases left unmatched: 12. This CDR3 region has 17 residues.

The V gene is TRBV5-1, the J gene TRBJ2-1; 7 nucleotides agree with TRBD2. The V and J ends lost 4 bases and 6 bases, in that order; junction bases with no gene match: 4. This CDR3 is built from 13 residues. Germline V gene sequence: CDR1 SGHRS, CDR2 YFSETQ. The CDR3 sequence is CASSLRLANEQFF. The DNA of the CDR3 is TGCGCCAGCAGCCTAAGACTAGCCAATGAGCAGTTCTTC.

The table lists this clone with a few counts. This chain connects TRBV5-1 to TRBJ2-7; TRBD1 matches at 9 bases. CDR1 and CDR2 (germline): SGHRS, YFSETQ. The CDR3 contains 14 residues. Trimming at V came to 4 bases and at J to 6 bases, leaving 8 bases not matched to a gene. CDR3: CASSLGQGKGEQYF. CDR3 sequence (DNA): TGCGCCAGCAGCCTAGGACAGGGGAAGGGCGAGCAGTACTTC.

The CDR3 nucleotides are TGTGCCAGCAGGACCCTACGGGCCCGGCTTGAAGCTTTCTTT. It specifies CASRTLRARLEAFF. This rearrangement joins TRBV2 to TRBJ1-1; D is ambiguous. The length of the CDR3 is 14 residues. V lost 6 bases and J lost 7, with 18 bases in between. Germline CDR1 SNHLY, CDR2 FYNNEI.

The chain uses TRBV29-1 and TRBJ2-5, with 8 bases fitting TRBD1. The CDR3 consists of 15 residues. J was trimmed by 3 bases and V by 4 bases; bases with no gene match: 10. Per germline, CDR1 SQVTM and CDR2 ANQGSEA. This chain's CDR3 is CSVGTGSGFEETQYF. The CDR3 DNA follows: TGCAGCGTTGGGACAGGGTCGGGGTTCGAAGAGACCCAGTACTTC.